This TCR beta chain was sequenced for a study of post-analysis software for immune sequencing data. Study background: Clinical courses comprised relapsing-remitting, secondary progressive and progressive-relapsing multiple sclerosis.

About this clonotype itself: What it binds is unknown.

Trimming took off 7 bases at V and 4 bases at J, with 13 bases between the two ends. The CDR3 runs 13 residues. Notes on the study in general: Normalized Chao1 diversity was significantly reduced in patients versus controls. By F measure, strong co-clustering occurred among samples prepared in the same batch. About five TRBV segments were more frequent in patients than controls; TRBV5-6, TRBV5-1 and TRBV20-1 belonged to this group.

cDNA libraries for TCR beta contained unique molecular identifiers. A population of about 1 to 11 million T cells gave rise to roughly 0.5 million cDNA molecules. Each CDR3 protein gets one entry after TCRdb re-called the PCR reads with MiXCR. Among hundreds of thousands of distinct CDR3 sequences, 55% to 70% were seen once, and the ten largest hold 11%. The sample taken for sequencing was blood. The receptor's source is a girl aged 2 to 10 with multiple sclerosis. The chain links TRBV12-3 or TRBV12-4 to TRBJ1-1; the D gene is possibly TRBD1 (5 bases). The CDR3 bases are TGTGCCAGCACCCTAGTGCAGGGCACTGAAGCTTTCTTT. Amino acid sequence: CASTLVQGTEAFF.